Here is one T cell receptor (beta chain) with its context. This entry is derived from a study of shared clonotypes between healthy human individuals. The CDR3 loop spans 12 amino acids. Per the germline V gene, CDR1 is SNHLY and CDR2 is FYNNEI. Trimming pared 6 bases from V and 4 bases from J, leaving 10 bases between. Assay runs were performed at deep level. Assay: immunoSEQ multiplex PCR; the TCRdb copy retains only in-frame clones and omits some. The table records roughly 1,000,000 clones, about 80% of them present only once. The chain combines TRBV2 with TRBJ2-7; tentatively, D is TRBD1 or TRBD2 (5 bases each). The clonotype comes from a man in his late teens or twenties in good health. Some clones in this sample may be carry-over from other donors' samples. The sample taken for sequencing was memory CD4+ T cells from PBMCs. Subset noted: CD45RA-negative fraction. CDR3 coding DNA: TGTGCCAGCAGCAGGGACCCATACGAGCAGTACTTC. It is translated as CASSRDPYEQYF. The full variable domain, in which reference TRBV2 and TRBJ2-7 provide the parts outside the CDR3, is EPEVTQTPSHQVTQMGQEVILRCVPISNHLYFYWYRQILGQKVEFLVSFYNNEISEKSEIFDDQFSVERPDGSNFTLKIRSTKLEDSAMYFCASSRDPYEQYFGPGTRLTVT.